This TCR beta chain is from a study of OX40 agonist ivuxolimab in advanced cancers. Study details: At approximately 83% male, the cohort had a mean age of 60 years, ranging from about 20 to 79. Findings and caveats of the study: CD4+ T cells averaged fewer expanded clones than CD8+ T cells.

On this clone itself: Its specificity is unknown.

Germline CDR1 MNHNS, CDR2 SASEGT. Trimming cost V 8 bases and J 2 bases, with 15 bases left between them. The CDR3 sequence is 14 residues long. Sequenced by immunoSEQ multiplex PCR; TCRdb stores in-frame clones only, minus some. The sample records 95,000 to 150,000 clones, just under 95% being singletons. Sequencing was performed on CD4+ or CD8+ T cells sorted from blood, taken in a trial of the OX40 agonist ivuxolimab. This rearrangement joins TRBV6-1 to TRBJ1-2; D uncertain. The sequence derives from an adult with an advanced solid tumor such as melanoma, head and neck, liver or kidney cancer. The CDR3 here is CASVIRVGNYGYTF. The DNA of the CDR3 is TGTGCCAGCGTCATAAGAGTCGGGAACTATGGCTACACCTTC.